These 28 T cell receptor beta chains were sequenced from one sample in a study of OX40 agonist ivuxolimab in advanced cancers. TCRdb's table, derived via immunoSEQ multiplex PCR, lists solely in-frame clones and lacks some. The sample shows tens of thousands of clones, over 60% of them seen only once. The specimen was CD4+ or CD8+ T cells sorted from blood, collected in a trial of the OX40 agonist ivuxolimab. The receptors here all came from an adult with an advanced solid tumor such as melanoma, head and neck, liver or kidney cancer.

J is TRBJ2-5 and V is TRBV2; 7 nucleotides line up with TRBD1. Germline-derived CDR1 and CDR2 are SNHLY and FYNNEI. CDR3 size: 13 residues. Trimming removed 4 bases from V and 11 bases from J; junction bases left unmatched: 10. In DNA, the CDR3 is TGTGCCAGCAGTGTGGGAAGGGGGCTTGAGCAGTACTTC. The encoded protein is CASSVGRGLEQYF.

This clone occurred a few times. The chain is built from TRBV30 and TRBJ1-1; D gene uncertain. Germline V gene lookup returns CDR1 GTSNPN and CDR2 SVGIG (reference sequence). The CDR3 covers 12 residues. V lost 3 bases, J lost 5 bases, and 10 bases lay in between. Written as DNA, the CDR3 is TGTGCCTGGAGAGCAGTAGGGACTGAAGCTTTCTTT. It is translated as CAWRAVGTEAFF.

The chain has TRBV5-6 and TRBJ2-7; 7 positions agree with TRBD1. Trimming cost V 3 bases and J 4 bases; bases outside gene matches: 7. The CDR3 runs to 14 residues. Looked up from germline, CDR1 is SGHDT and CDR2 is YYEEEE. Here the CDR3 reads CASSSRDRNYEQYV. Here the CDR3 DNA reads TGTGCCAGCAGCTCCCGGGACAGAAATTACGAGCAGTACGTC.

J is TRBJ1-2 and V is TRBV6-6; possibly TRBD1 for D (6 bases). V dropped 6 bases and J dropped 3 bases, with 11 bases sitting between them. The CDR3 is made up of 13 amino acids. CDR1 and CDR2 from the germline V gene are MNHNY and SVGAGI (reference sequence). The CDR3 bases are TGTGCCAGCAGCACAGGACAGTACTATGGCTACACCTTC. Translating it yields CASSTGQYYGYTF.

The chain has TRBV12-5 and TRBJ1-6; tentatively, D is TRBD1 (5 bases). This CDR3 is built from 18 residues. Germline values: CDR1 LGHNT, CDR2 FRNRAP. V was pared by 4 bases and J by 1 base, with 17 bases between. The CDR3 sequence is CASGYRSEGWSYNSPLHF. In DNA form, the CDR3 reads TGTGCTAGTGGTTACAGGTCCGAGGGATGGTCCTATAATTCACCCCTCCACTTT.

The CDR3 DNA reads TGTGCCAGCAGCGTGGGGCCGGGACAGGGAGGGAATGAGCAGTTCTTC. It yields the protein CASSVGPGQGGNEQFF. V gene TRBV9 combines with J gene TRBJ2-1; 9 bases are a match to TRBD1. Germline CDR1 is SGDLS and CDR2 is YYNGEE. The CDR3 is made up of 16 amino acids. The ends lost 2 bases at V and 7 bases at J; junction bases unmatched: 10. Supplemented by reference TRBV9 and TRBJ2-1, the full variable domain reads DSGVTQTPKHLITATGQRVTLRCSPRSGDLSVYWYQQSLDQGLQFLIQYYNGEERAKGNILERFSAQQFPDLHSELNLSSLELGDSALYFCASSVGPGQGGNEQFFGPGTRLTVL.

CDR3 in DNA: TGTGCCAGCATTCGCCGGGGGAAACAAGAGACCCAGTACTTC. Translation gives CASIRRGKQETQYF. The chain employs TRBV2 and TRBJ2-5; perhaps TRBD2 as D (6 bases). Germline CDR1 is SNHLY and CDR2 is FYNNEI. The CDR3 is 14 amino acids. The V gene lost 7 bases and the J gene lost 2 bases, with 14 bases spanning the gap.

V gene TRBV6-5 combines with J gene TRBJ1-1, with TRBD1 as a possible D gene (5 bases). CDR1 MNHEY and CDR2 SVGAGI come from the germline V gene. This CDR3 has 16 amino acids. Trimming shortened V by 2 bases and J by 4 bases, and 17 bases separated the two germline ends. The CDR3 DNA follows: TGTGCCAGCAGTTACAAGAGGGGAAGGGGAAGCACTGAAGCTTTCTTT. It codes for CASSYKRGRGSTEAFF.

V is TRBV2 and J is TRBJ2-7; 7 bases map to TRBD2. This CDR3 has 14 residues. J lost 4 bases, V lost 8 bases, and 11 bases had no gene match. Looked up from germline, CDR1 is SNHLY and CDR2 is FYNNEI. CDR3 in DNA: TGTGCCAGCCCACTGGGAGGGAGTAGGTACGAGCAGTACTTC. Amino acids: CASPLGGSRYEQYF.

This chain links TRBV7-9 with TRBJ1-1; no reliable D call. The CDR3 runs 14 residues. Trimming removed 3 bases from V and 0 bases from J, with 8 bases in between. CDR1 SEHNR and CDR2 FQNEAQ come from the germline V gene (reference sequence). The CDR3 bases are TGTGCCAGCAGCTTGAGGAACATGAACACTGAAGCTTTCTTT. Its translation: CASSLRNMNTEAFF.

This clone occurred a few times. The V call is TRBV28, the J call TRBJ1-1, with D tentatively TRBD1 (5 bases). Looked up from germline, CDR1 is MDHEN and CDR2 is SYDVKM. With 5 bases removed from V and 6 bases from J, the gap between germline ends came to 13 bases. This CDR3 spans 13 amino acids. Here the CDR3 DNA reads TGTGCCAGCAGTCCGCCGACAGACTCTGAAGCTTTCTTT. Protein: CASSPPTDSEAFF. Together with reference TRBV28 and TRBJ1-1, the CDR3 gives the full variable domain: DVKVTQSSRYLVKRTGEKVFLECVQDMDHENMFWYRQDPGLGLRLIYFSYDVKMKEKGDIPEGYSVSREKKERFSLILESASTNQTSMYLCASSPPTDSEAFFGQGTRLTVV.

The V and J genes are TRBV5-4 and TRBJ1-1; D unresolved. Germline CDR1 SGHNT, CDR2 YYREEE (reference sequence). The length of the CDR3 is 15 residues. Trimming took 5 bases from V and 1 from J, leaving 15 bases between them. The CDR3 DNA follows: TGTGCCAGCAGGACGTACGGACGGAGGAACACTGAAGCTTTCTTT. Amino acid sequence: CASRTYGRRNTEAFF.

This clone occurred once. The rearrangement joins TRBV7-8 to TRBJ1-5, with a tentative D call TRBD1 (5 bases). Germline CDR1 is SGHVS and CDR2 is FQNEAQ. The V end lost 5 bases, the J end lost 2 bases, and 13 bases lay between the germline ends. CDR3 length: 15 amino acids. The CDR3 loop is CASSPRDEGNQPQHF. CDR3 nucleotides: TGTGCCAGCAGCCCCAGGGATGAGGGCAATCAGCCCCAGCATTTT.

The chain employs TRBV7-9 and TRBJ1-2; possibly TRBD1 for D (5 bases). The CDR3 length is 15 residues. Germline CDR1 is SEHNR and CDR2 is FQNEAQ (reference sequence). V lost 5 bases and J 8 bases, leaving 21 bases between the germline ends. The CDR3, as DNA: TGTGCCAGCAGCCCGGGGGTGGCGCATGACTCGGGCTACACCTTC. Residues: CASSPGVAHDSGYTF.

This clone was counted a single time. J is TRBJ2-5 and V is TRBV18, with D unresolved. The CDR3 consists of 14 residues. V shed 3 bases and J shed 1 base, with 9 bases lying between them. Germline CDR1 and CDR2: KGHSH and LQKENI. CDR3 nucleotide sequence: TGTGCCAGCTCACCGGGCACCATCCAAGAGACCCAGTACTTC. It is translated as CASSPGTIQETQYF.

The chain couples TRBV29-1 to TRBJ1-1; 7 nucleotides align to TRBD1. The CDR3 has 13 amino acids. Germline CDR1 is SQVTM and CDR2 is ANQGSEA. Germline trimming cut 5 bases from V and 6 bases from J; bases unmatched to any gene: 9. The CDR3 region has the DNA TGCAGCGTTTCCCAGGGGGGGGGACCTGAAGCTTTCTTT. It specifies CSVSQGGGPEAFF. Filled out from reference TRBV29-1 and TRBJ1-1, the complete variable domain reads SAVISQKPSRDICQRGTSLTIQCQVDSQVTMMFWYRQQPGQSLTLIATANQGSEATYESGFVIDKFPISRPNLTFSTLTVSNMSPEDSSIYLCSVSQGGGPEAFFGQGTRLTVV.

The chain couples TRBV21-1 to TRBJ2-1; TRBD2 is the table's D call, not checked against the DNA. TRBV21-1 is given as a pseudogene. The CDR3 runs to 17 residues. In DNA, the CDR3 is TGTGCCAGCATATTACTAGCGGGACTTTGCTCCGTCAATGAGCAGTTCTTC. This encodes CASILLAGLCSVNEQFF.

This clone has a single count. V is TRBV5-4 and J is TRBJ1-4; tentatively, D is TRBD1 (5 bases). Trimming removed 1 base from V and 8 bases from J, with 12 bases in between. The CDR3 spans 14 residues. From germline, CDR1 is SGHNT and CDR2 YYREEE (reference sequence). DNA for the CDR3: TGTGCCAGCAGCTTGTTGGGGACCCTGGAAAAACTGTTTTTT. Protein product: CASSLLGTLEKLFF.

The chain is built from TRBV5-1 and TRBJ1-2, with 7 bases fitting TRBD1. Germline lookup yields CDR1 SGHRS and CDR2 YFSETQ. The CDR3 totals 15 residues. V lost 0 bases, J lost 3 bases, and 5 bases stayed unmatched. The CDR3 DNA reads TGCGCCAGCAGCTTGGCCCGAGGACAGGACTATGGCTACACCTTC. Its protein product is CASSLARGQDYGYTF.

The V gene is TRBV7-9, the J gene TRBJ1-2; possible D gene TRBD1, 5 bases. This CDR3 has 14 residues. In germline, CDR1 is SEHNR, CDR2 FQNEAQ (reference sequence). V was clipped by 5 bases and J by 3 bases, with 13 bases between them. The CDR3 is CASSLGTSYYGYTF. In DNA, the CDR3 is TGTGCCAGCAGCCTCGGGACCTCTTACTATGGCTACACCTTC.

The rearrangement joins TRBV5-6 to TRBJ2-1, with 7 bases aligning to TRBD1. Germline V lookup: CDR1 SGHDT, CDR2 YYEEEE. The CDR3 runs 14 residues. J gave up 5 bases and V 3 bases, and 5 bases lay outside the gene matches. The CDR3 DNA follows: TGTGCCAGCAGCTCGGGACAGCCGAACAATGAGCAGTTCTTC. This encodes CASSSGQPNNEQFF.

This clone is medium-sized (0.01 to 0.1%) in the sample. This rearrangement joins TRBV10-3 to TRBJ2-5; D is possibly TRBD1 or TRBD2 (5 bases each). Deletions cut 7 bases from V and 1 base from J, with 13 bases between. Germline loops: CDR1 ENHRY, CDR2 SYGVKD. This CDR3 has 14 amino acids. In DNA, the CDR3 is TGTGCCATCAAAGCGGCAGGGTCCCAAGAGACCCAGTACTTC. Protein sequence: CAIKAAGSQETQYF.

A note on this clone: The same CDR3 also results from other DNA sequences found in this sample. CDR3 in DNA: TGTGCCAGCAGCTTAGTTGACAGGGGAGATCAGCCCCAGCATTTT. Translating it yields CASSLVDRGDQPQHF. This chain links TRBV7-2 with TRBJ1-5; 8 positions agree with TRBD1. V shed 1 base, J shed 5 bases, and the junction held 4 bases outside the gene matches. The CDR3 extends over 15 amino acids. Germline loops: CDR1 SGHTA, CDR2 FQGNSA. The variable domain in full, with the rest retrieved from reference TRBV7-2 and TRBJ1-5, is GAGVSQSPSNKVTEKGKDVELRCDPISGHTALYWYRQSLGQGLEFLIYFQGNSAPDKSGLPSDRFSAERTGGSVSTLTIQRTQQEDSAVYLCASSLVDRGDQPQHFGDGTRLSIL.

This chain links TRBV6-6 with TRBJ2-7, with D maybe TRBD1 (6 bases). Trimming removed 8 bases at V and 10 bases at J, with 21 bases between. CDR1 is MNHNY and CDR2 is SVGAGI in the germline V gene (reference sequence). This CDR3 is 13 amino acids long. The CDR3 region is CASRLRDKGTQYF. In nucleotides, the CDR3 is TGTGCCAGCCGCCTCCGGGACAAAGGTACACAGTACTTC.

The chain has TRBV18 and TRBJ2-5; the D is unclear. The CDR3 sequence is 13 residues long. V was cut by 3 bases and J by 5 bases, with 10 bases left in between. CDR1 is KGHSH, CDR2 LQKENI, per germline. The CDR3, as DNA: TGTGCCAGCTCACCCAGAAGCCGGGAGACCCAGTACTTC. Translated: CASSPRSRETQYF.

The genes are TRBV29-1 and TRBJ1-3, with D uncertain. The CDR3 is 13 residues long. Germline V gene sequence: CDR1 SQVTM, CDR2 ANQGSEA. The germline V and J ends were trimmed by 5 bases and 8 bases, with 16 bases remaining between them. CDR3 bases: TGCAGCGTTCTGTGGCGGACTCAGGACACCATATATTTT. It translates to CSVLWRTQDTIYF.

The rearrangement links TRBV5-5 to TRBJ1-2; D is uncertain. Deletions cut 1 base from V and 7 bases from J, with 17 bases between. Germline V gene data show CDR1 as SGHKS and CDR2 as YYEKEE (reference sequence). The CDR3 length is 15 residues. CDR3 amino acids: CASSLRTAVVGGYTF. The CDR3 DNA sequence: TGTGCCAGCAGCTTGAGGACGGCGGTCGTGGGTGGCTACACCTTC.

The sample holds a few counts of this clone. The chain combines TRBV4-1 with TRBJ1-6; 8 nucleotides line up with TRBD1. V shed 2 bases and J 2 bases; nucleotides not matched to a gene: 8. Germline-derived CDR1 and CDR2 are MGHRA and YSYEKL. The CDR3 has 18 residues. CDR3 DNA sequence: TGCGCCAGCAGCCAAAAGGACACAGGGGGAACCTATAATTCACCCCTCCACTTT. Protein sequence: CASSQKDTGGTYNSPLHF.